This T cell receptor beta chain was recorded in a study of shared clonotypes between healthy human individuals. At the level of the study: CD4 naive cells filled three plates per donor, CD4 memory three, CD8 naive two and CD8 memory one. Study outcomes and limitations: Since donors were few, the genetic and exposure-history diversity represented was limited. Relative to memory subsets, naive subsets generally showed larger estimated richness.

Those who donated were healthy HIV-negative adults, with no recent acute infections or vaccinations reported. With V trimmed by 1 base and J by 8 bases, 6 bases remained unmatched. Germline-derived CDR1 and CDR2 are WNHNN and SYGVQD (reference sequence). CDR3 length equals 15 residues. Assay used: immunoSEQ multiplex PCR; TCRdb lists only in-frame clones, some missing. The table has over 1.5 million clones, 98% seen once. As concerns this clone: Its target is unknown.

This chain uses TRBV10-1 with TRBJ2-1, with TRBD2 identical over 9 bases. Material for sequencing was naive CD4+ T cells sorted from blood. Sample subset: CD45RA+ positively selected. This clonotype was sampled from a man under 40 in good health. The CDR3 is CASSEFSGRLYEQFF. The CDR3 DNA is TGCGCCAGCAGTGAGTTTAGCGGGAGATTGTATGAGCAGTTCTTC.